This entry lists 29 T cell receptor beta chains sequenced from one sample in a study of blood T cell repertoires in COVID-19. Clones were sequenced by immunoSEQ multiplex PCR, and TCRdb holds only the in-frame ones, with some missing. This sample yields more than 250,000 clones, of which 80% to 90% are seen a single time; less than 2.5% belongs to the top ten. Sequencing was done on a sample of PBMCs or T cells enriched from blood (not recorded which). Receptors originate from a man aged 30-40 years who had recovered from COVID-19.

This rearrangement joins TRBV9 to TRBJ1-2; TRBD1 matches 9 bases. V dropped 6 bases and J dropped 1; count of bases not matched to a gene: 4. The V gene's germline CDR1 is SGDLS and CDR2 YYNGEE. The CDR3 runs 14 residues. The CDR3 loop is CASTVTGGNYGYTF. CDR3 nucleotide sequence: TGTGCCAGCACCGTGACAGGGGGTAACTATGGCTACACCTTC.

V gene TRBV5-1 combines with J gene TRBJ1-1, with a tentative D call TRBD1 (5 bases). This CDR3 contains 18 residues. Per germline, CDR1 SGHRS and CDR2 YFSETQ. V was shortened by 2 bases and J by 1 base, with 21 bases between the two germline ends. Written as DNA, the CDR3 is TGCGCCAGCAGCTTCCTAGGACCCCAGGGCGGATGGAACACTGAAGCTTTCTTT. Translating gives CASSFLGPQGGWNTEAFF.

CDR3 sequence: CASSEAVNTEAFF. The CDR3 nucleotides read TGTGCCAGTAGTGAGGCTGTGAACACTGAAGCTTTCTTT. The rearrangement uses TRBV19 and TRBJ1-1; D is undetermined. This CDR3 spans 13 amino acids. The germline gives CDR1 LNHDA, CDR2 SQIVND (reference sequence). The germline V and J ends were trimmed by 5 bases and 0 bases, with 7 bases remaining between them.

The chain recombines TRBV30 with TRBJ1-3, with D perhaps matching TRBD1 (5 bases). Trimming removed 1 base from V and 8 bases from J, with 21 bases in between. The CDR3 sequence is 16 residues long. Germline V gene data show CDR1 as GTSNPN and CDR2 as SVGIG (reference sequence). In DNA, the CDR3 is TGTGCCTGGAGTGCCCCCCGGGGCCAGCGCGGGGACACCATATATTTT. Protein sequence: CAWSAPRGQRGDTIYF.

The rearrangement uses TRBV18 and TRBJ1-2, with a weak D call TRBD1 (5 bases). V was pared by 6 bases and J by 4 bases, with 18 bases between. The CDR3 is made up of 15 amino acids. Germline assignment: CDR1 KGHSH and CDR2 LQKENI. Here the CDR3 reads CASSPTVGGSYGYTF. The CDR3 DNA reads TGTGCCAGCTCCCCGACGGTCGGGGGATCCTATGGCTACACCTTC. Complete variable domain (other parts from reference TRBV18 and TRBJ1-2): NAGVMQNPRHLVRRRGQEARLRCSPMKGHSHVYWYRQLPEEGLKFMVYLQKENIIDESGMPKERFSAEFPKEGPSILRIQQVVRGDSAAYFCASSPTVGGSYGYTFGSGTRLTVV.

The V gene is TRBV5-1, the J gene TRBJ2-5, with 7 bases matching TRBD1. The CDR3 runs 14 residues. Germline trimming cut 5 bases from V and 2 bases from J; bases unmatched to any gene: 6. Germline CDR1 and CDR2: SGHRS and YFSETQ. The CDR3 loop is CASSRQGRQETQYF. The CDR3 nucleotides are TGCGCCAGCAGTCGACAGGGTCGGCAAGAGACCCAGTACTTC. Drawing the rest from reference TRBV5-1 and TRBJ2-5, the complete variable domain is KAGVTQTPRYLIKTRGQQVTLSCSPISGHRSVSWYQQTPGQGLQFLFEYFSETQRNKGNFPGRFSGRQFSNSRSEMNVSTLELGDSALYLCASSRQGRQETQYFGPGTRLLVL.

The rearrangement joins TRBV19 to TRBJ1-2; D remains unclear. Germline CDR1 reads LNHDA; CDR2 reads SQIVND (reference sequence). This CDR3 is 16 amino acids long. V lost 5 bases and J lost 0, with 16 bases in between. DNA of the CDR3: TGTGCCAGTAGTTTCTTAGATTCGGGAGCTAACTATGGCTACACCTTC. Translated: CASSFLDSGANYGYTF.

In its sample, this clone was seen a few times. This rearrangement joins TRBV5-1 to TRBJ2-2, with D hard to call. CDR1 and CDR2 (germline): SGHRS, YFSETQ. V shed 0 bases and J shed 4 bases, with 4 bases lying between them. There are 13 residues in the CDR3. In DNA form, the CDR3 reads TGCGCCAGCAGCTTGGACGGCACCGGGGAGCTGTTTTTT. It translates to CASSLDGTGELFF.

This sequence joins TRBV19 and TRBJ1-2, with D unresolved. The CDR3 sequence is 13 residues long. V lost 7 bases and J 2 bases, leaving 11 bases between the germline ends. Germline V CDR1 and CDR2: LNHDA, SQIVND (reference sequence). This chain's CDR3 is CASNQEANYGYTF. Here the CDR3 DNA reads TGTGCCAGTAATCAGGAGGCCAACTATGGCTACACCTTC.

This sequence joins TRBV30 and TRBJ1-2; 7 bases map to TRBD1. CDR3 size: 12 residues. With 4 bases clipped from V and 7 bases from J, the junction kept 6 bases outside the gene matches. Germline V gene sequence: CDR1 GTSNPN, CDR2 SVGIG (reference sequence). The CDR3 spells CAWTTGAGGYTF. As DNA, the CDR3 is TGTGCCTGGACAACAGGGGCAGGTGGCTACACCTTC.

The chain carries TRBV5-1 and TRBJ1-6; 7 bases align to TRBD1. The V segment lost 0 bases and the J segment 5 bases; nucleotides outside the gene matches: 5. There are 16 residues in the CDR3. Looked up from germline, CDR1 is SGHRS and CDR2 is YFSETQ. The CDR3 region is CASSLAGQPDNSPLHF. The CDR3 bases are TGCGCCAGCAGCTTGGCGGGACAGCCCGATAATTCACCCCTCCACTTT.

This chain joins TRBV7-9 and TRBJ1-5, with 8 bases fitting TRBD1. Trimming took 5 bases from V and 5 from J; bases not matched to a gene: 8. Looked up from germline, CDR1 is SEHNR and CDR2 is FQNEAQ (reference sequence). The CDR3 runs to 15 residues. The CDR3 nucleotides are TGTGCCAGCAGCCCCGACAGGGGTCTCGATCAGCCCCAGCATTTT. Protein sequence: CASSPDRGLDQPQHF.

The chain links TRBV10-1 to TRBJ1-1, with a tentative D call TRBD1 (5 bases). Trimming stripped 6 bases from V and 0 bases from J, with 14 bases between. This CDR3 has 15 residues. Germline CDR1 is WNHNN and CDR2 is SYGVQD (reference sequence). The CDR3, as DNA: TGCGCCAGCAGGAAAGGGCAGGGAATGAACACTGAAGCTTTCTTT. Its translation: CASRKGQGMNTEAFF.

V gene TRBV6-5 combines with J gene TRBJ2-1; no clear D gene. V shed 6 bases and J shed 10 bases, with 16 bases lying between them. The germline V gene encodes CDR1 MNHEY and CDR2 SVGAGI. The CDR3 runs 13 residues. CDR3 residues: CASRALNPEEQFF. CDR3 DNA sequence: TGTGCCAGCAGAGCCCTAAACCCTGAAGAGCAGTTCTTC.

The V call is TRBV7-2, the J call TRBJ1-6; D is possibly TRBD1 (6 bases). From germline, CDR1 is SGHTA and CDR2 FQGNSA. The length of the CDR3 is 16 residues. V dropped 5 bases and J dropped 5 bases, with 16 bases sitting between them. The CDR3 DNA follows: TGTGCCAGCAGCCTTCAGGGGATCGAGAATAATTCACCCCTCCACTTT. Translated: CASSLQGIENNSPLHF.

The CDR3, as DNA: TGTGCCAGCAGCCCCCGGTCAGGAACGGCGGAGACCCAGTACTTC. Translating gives CASSPRSGTAETQYF. This sequence joins TRBV11-2 and TRBJ2-5; D not certain. Germline CDR1 and CDR2: SGHAT and FQNNGV. The CDR3 has 15 residues. The V and J ends lost 5 bases and 5 bases respectively, with 18 bases between them.

This clone was counted only a few times. This chain links TRBV27 with TRBJ2-7; a weak D match, TRBD1 (5 bases). From germline, CDR1 is MNHEY and CDR2 SMNVEV (reference sequence). Between the trimmed V and J ends, which lost 5 bases and 2 bases, there was a span of 13 bases. The CDR3 contains 14 residues. CDR3 nucleotides: TGTGCCAGCAGTGACCCCCGCAGGGCCTACGAGCAGTACTTC. This encodes CASSDPRRAYEQYF.

This chain uses TRBV10-3 with TRBJ2-7, with D possibly matching TRBD1 (7 bases). V lost 2 bases and J lost 4, with 9 bases in between. From germline, CDR1 is ENHRY and CDR2 SYGVKD. This CDR3 is built from 13 residues. The DNA of the CDR3 is TGTGCCATCAGTGAGGCAGGGGGGTACGAGCAGTACTTC. Translating it yields CAISEAGGYEQYF.

The chain recombines TRBV2 with TRBJ2-5, with D perhaps TRBD2 (6 bases). The V end lost 6 bases, the J end lost 6 bases, and 8 bases lay between the germline ends. Germline assignment: CDR1 SNHLY and CDR2 FYNNEI. The CDR3 extends over 11 amino acids. CDR3 coding DNA: TGTGCCAGCAGGGGGGGAAAGACCCAGTACTTC. Translation gives CASRGGKTQYF.

V is TRBV5-1 and J is TRBJ2-3; D may be TRBD2 (6 bases). V shed 5 bases and J shed 2 bases, with 12 bases lying between them. Germline V gene lookup returns CDR1 SGHRS and CDR2 YFSETQ. The CDR3 is 14 residues long. CDR3 sequence (DNA): TGCGCCAGCAGTATTAGCGGTTACACAGATACGCAGTATTTT. As protein: CASSISGYTDTQYF.

This clone has just one count. The genes are TRBV15 and TRBJ1-5; tentatively, D is TRBD1 (5 bases). Germline V lookup: CDR1 LNHNV, CDR2 YYDKDF (reference sequence). The CDR3 has 16 amino acids. The V and J ends lost 0 bases and 3 bases respectively, with 12 bases between them. CDR3 sequence: CATSRDGGGANQPQHF. The CDR3 DNA is TGTGCCACCAGCAGAGATGGAGGCGGGGCCAATCAGCCCCAGCATTTT. Filled out from reference TRBV15 and TRBJ1-5, the complete variable domain reads DAMVIQNPRYQVTQFGKPVTLSCSQTLNHNVMYWYQQKSSQAPKLLFHYYDKDFNNEADTPDNFQSRRPNTSFCFLDIRSPGLGDTAMYLCATSRDGGGANQPQHFGDGTRLSIL.

The V and J genes are TRBV6-4 and TRBJ2-1, with TRBD2 matching over 9 bases. V lost 4 bases and J lost 10; bases outside the gene matches: 11. From germline, CDR1 is MRHNA and CDR2 SNTAGT. There are 15 residues in the CDR3. CDR3 nucleotides: TGTGCCAGCAGTGTCACTGGCGGGGGGGCTGAGGAGCAGTTCTTC. Encoded protein: CASSVTGGGAEEQFF.

V gene TRBV10-3 combines with J gene TRBJ1-1; TRBD1 is a possible D gene (5 bases). The germline V and J ends were trimmed by 10 bases and 5 bases, with 17 bases remaining between them. The CDR3 runs to 13 residues. Per the germline V gene, CDR1 is ENHRY and CDR2 is SYGVKD. Here the CDR3 reads CATTPGGGTEAFF. In DNA form, the CDR3 reads TGTGCCACCACCCCCGGGGGGGGGACTGAAGCTTTCTTT.

The V call is TRBV3-1 (or the pseudogene TRBV3-2), the J call TRBJ1-3; the match to TRBD1 covers 8 bases. This CDR3 contains 15 residues. Trimming took 4 bases from V and 7 from J; bases not matched to a gene: 9. The germline CDR1 and CDR2 sequences are LGHDT and YNNKEL (reference sequence). In DNA form, the CDR3 reads TGTGCCAGCAGCCTAGGAGGGACAGGTGGCAACACCATATATTTT. Amino acid sequence: CASSLGGTGGNTIYF.

The V call is TRBV6-2 or TRBV6-3, the J call TRBJ1-6; D not resolved. CDR3 size: 15 residues. Germline loops: CDR1 MNHEY, CDR2 SVGEGT. The V end lost 6 bases, the J end lost 6 bases, and 15 bases lay between the germline ends. DNA of the CDR3: TGTGCCAGCAGCCCCTCGGCCCGGGGTAATTCACCCCTCCACTTT. Its translation: CASSPSARGNSPLHF.

The chain joins TRBV10-3 to TRBJ1-2, with D perhaps matching TRBD1 (5 bases). The CDR3 covers 16 residues. The V and J ends lost 10 bases and 4 bases respectively, with 25 bases between them. From germline, CDR1 is ENHRY and CDR2 SYGVKD. The CDR3 here is CATKGFEQAAGYGYTF. The CDR3 DNA is TGTGCCACCAAGGGCTTTGAACAGGCCGCTGGCTATGGCTACACCTTC.

In nucleotides, the CDR3 is TGTGCCAGCAGCGTATCCCGCATAGGGGGCCTAACAGATACGCAGTATTTT. This sequence encodes CASSVSRIGGLTDTQYF. The chain couples TRBV9 to TRBJ2-3; 7 positions match TRBD1. The ends lost 1 base at V and 3 bases at J; junction bases unmatched: 11. Germline V lookup: CDR1 SGDLS, CDR2 YYNGEE. The CDR3 totals 17 residues.

This chain links TRBV5-1 with TRBJ2-3, with D uncertain. This CDR3 has 14 residues. Germline-derived CDR1 and CDR2 are SGHRS and YFSETQ. V shed 4 bases and J shed 6 bases, with 15 bases lying between them. CDR3 sequence (DNA): TGCGCCAGCAGCCCCGACCCAGCAGCGGATACGCAGTATTTT. It translates to CASSPDPAADTQYF.

CDR3 DNA: TGTGCCAGCAGCCAGGCCGGGACAGGGGTATCCTACGAGCAGTACTTC. Its protein product is CASSQAGTGVSYEQYF. The J gene is TRBJ2-7, the V gene TRBV3-1 (or the pseudogene TRBV3-2); the match to TRBD1 covers 10 bases. This CDR3 spans 16 amino acids. Germline V gene sequence: CDR1 LGHDT, CDR2 YNNKEL (reference sequence). The trim removed 3 bases at V and 1 base at J, leaving 6 bases unmatched.